This paragraph reports one T cell receptor (beta chain). V was shortened by 6 bases and J by 3 bases, with 11 bases between the two germline ends. Looked up from germline, CDR1 is MNHNS and CDR2 is SASEGT. This CDR3 region has 13 residues. Participating donors were healthy, HIV-negative adults free of recent acute infections or vaccinations. This record belongs to a study of shared clonotypes between healthy human individuals. Replicate PCRs run on unsorted PBMC used roughly 320 ng DNA, which was about 30,000 T cell genomes. TCRdb keeps only in-frame clones here, not all; method: immunoSEQ multiplex PCR. The data contain about 460,000 clones, roughly three quarters of them singletons.

The V gene is TRBV6-1, the J gene TRBJ1-2; the D gene is possibly TRBD1 (5 bases). The sequenced sample consisted of PBMCs. The sequence was collected from a woman aged 40 to 55 in good health. Some clones in this sample may be carry-over from other donors' samples. The DNA of the CDR3 is TGTGCCAGCAGCGTACAGGCTGACTATGGCTACACCTTC. This gives the protein CASSVQADYGYTF.